The 2 T cell receptor beta chains listed next were all sequenced from one sample in a study of T cell responses to AZD1222 COVID-19 vaccine (dated by TCRdb to the early 2020s). Taken with the paper, the label for time point translates to: baseline before first vaccination. The library was made by the immunoSEQ multiplex PCR assay. TCRdb stores this immuneACCESS table with in-frame sequences only. Part of the clones is absent; in the studies checked, under half of the shortfall reflects unresolved V genes, and no reason is known for the rest. The sample yields over 65,000 clones; 78% were counted once. The ten biggest clones cover around a fifth of the sample. This specimen was peripheral blood, taken on day 0 of AZD1222 vaccination. These receptors all stem from an adult in good health.

V is TRBV3-1 (or the pseudogene TRBV3-2) and J is TRBJ2-7, with unresolved D. Trimming removed 4 bases at V and 2 bases at J, with 12 bases between. This CDR3 has 14 residues. The germline CDR1 and CDR2 sequences are LGHDT and YNNKEL (reference sequence). CDR3 loop: CASSPFGEAYEQYF. CDR3 coding DNA: TGTGCCAGCAGCCCCTTCGGAGAAGCCTACGAGCAGTACTTC.

The chain joins TRBV27 to TRBJ2-4; 9 bases line up with TRBD2. The V gene end was trimmed by 5 bases and the J gene end by 5 bases; junction bases not matched to a gene: 10. The CDR3 is made up of 16 amino acids. CDR1 MNHEY and CDR2 SMNVEV come from the germline V gene (reference sequence). DNA of the CDR3: TGTGCCAGCAGTGCTAGCGGGACTACCTTAGAAAACATTCAGTACTTC. The encoded protein is CASSASGTTLENIQYF.